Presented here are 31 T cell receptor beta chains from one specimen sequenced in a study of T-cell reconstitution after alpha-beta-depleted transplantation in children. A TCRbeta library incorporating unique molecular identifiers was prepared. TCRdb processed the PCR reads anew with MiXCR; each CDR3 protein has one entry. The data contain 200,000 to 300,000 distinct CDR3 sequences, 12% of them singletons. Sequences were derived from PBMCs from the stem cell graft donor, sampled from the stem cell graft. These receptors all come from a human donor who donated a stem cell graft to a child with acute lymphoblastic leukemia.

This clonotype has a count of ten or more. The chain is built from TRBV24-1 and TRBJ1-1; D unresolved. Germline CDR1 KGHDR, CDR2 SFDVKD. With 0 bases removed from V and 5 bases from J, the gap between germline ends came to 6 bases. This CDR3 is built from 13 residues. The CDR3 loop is CATSDLMETEAFF. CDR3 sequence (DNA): TGTGCCACCAGTGATTTGATGGAGACTGAAGCTTTCTTT.

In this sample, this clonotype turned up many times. The CDR3 reads CSVEGGTSGASDTQYF. The DNA of the CDR3 is TGCAGCGTTGAAGGTGGGACTAGCGGGGCCTCAGATACGCAGTATTTT. V is TRBV29-1 and J is TRBJ2-3; 13 bases fit TRBD2. With 1 base clipped from V and 4 bases from J, the junction kept 5 bases outside the gene matches. Germline CDR1 and CDR2: SQVTM and ANQGSEA. The CDR3 is 16 amino acids.

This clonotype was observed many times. CDR3 sequence reads: CASSILAGKETQYF. The DNA of the CDR3 is TGTGCCAGCAGCATTCTAGCGGGGAAAGAGACCCAGTACTTC. J is TRBJ2-5 and V is TRBV27, with TRBD2 identical over 9 bases. V lost 6 bases and J lost 3; bases outside the gene matches: 5. The CDR3 sequence is 14 residues long. Germline V CDR1 and CDR2: MNHEY, SMNVEV (reference sequence).

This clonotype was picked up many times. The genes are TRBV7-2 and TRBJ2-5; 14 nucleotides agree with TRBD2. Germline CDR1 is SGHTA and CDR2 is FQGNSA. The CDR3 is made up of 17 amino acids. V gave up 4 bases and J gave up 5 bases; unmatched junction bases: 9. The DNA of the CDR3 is TGTGCCAGCAGCTCGACTAGCGGGAGGGCGTATAGGGAGACCCAGTACTTC. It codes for CASSSTSGRAYRETQYF.

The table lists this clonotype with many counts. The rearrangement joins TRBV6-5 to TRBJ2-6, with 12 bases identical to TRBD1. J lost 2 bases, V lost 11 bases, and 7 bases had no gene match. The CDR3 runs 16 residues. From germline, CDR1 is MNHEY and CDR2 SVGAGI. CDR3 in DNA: TGTGCCTCTCTGGGACAGGGGGCTCCTGGGGCCAACGTCCTGACTTTC. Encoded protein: CASLGQGAPGANVLTF.

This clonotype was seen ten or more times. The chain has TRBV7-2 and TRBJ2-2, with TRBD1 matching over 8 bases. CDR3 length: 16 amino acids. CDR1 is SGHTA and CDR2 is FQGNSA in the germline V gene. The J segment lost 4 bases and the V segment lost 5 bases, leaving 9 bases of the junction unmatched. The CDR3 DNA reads TGTGCCAGCAGCCCCCAAGGACAGGGAGTCACCGGGGAGCTGTTTTTT. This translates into CASSPQGQGVTGELFF. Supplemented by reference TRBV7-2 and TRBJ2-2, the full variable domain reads GAGVSQSPSNKVTEKGKDVELRCDPISGHTALYWYRQSLGQGLEFLIYFQGNSAPDKSGLPSDRFSAERTGGSVSTLTIQRTQQEDSAVYLCASSPQGQGVTGELFFGEGSRLTVL.

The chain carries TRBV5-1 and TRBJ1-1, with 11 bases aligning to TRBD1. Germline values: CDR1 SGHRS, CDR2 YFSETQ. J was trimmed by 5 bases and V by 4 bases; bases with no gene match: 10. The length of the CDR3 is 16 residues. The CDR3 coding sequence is TGCGCCAGCAGCCTAGGGACAGGGGGAGGACGAACTGAAGCTTTCTTT. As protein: CASSLGTGGGRTEAFF.

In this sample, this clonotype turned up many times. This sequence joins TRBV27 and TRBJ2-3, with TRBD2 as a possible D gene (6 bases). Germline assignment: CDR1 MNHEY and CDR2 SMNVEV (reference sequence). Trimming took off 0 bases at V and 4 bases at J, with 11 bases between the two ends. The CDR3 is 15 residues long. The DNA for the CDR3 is TGTGCCAGCAGTTTATCTTCGGGGGTGGCAGATACGCAGTATTTT. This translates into CASSLSSGVADTQYF.

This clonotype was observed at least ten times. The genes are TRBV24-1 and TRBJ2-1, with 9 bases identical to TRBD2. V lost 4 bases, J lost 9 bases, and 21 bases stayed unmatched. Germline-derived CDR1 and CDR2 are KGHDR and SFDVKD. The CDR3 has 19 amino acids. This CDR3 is CATSDPGRASGDSRSEQFF. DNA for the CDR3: TGTGCCACCAGTGACCCAGGCCGGGCTAGCGGGGACTCACGGAGTGAGCAGTTCTTC.

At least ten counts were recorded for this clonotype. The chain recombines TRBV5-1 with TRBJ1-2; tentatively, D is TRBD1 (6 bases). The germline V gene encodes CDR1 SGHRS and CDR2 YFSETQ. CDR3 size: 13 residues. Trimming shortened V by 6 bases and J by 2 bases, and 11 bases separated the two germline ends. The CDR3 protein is CASKGGINYGYTF. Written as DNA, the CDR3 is TGCGCCAGCAAAGGGGGGATCAACTATGGCTACACCTTC.

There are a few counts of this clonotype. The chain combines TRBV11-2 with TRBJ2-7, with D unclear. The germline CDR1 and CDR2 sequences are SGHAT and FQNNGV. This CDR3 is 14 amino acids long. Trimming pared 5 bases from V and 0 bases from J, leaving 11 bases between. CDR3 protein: CASSPASHSYEQYF. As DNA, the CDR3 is TGTGCCAGCAGCCCCGCCAGCCACTCCTACGAGCAGTACTTC.

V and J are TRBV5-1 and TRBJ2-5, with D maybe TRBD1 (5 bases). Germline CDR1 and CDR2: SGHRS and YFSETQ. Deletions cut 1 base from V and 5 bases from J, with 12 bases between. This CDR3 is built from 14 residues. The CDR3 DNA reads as TGCGCCAGCAGCTTGATTCCAGGGCGGGAGACCCAGTACTTC. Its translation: CASSLIPGRETQYF.

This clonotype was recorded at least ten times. This CDR3 reads CSANLRLGNEKLFF. CDR3 sequence (DNA): TGCAGTGCTAATCTCCGGCTTGGTAATGAAAAACTGTTTTTT. The rearrangement joins TRBV20-1 to TRBJ1-4; unclear D gene. The CDR3 consists of 14 residues. Trimming pared 4 bases from V and 4 bases from J, leaving 13 bases between. In germline, CDR1 is DFQATT, CDR2 SNEGSKA (reference sequence).

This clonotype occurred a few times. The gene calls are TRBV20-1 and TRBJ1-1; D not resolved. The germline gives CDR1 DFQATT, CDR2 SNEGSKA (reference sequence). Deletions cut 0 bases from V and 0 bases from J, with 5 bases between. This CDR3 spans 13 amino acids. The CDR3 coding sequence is TGCAGTGCTAGAGACAGTGTGAACACTGAAGCTTTCTTT. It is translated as CSARDSVNTEAFF.

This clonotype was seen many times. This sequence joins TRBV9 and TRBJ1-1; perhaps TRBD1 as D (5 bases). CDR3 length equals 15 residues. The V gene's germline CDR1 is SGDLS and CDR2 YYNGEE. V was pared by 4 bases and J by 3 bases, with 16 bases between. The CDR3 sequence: CASSPQGRADTEAFF. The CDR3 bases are TGTGCCAGCAGCCCTCAGGGCAGGGCGGACACTGAAGCTTTCTTT.

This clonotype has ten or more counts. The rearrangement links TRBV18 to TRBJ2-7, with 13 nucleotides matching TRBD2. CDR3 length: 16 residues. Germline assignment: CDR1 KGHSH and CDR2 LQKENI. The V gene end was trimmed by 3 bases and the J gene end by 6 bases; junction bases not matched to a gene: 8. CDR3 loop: CASSPQGLAGRGEQYF. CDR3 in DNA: TGTGCCAGCTCACCCCAGGGACTAGCGGGGAGAGGCGAGCAGTACTTC. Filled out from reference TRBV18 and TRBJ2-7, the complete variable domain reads NAGVMQNPRHLVRRRGQEARLRCSPMKGHSHVYWYRQLPEEGLKFMVYLQKENIIDESGMPKERFSAEFPKEGPSILRIQQVVRGDSAAYFCASSPQGLAGRGEQYFGPGTRLTVT.

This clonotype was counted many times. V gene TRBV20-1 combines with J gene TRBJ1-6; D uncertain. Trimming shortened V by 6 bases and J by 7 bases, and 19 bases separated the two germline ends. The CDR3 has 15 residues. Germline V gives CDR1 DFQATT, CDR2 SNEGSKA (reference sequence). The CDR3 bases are TGCAGTGCGGAGCGGGCGGGAAATCCCAATTCACCCCTCCACTTT. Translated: CSAERAGNPNSPLHF.

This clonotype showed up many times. CDR3 sequence: CASSLVGDRDGYGYTF. Here the CDR3 DNA reads TGTGCCAGCAGCCTCGTGGGGGACAGGGACGGCTATGGCTACACCTTC. The chain couples TRBV4-2 to TRBJ1-2; 9 nucleotides agree with TRBD1. The CDR3 contains 16 residues. Germline assignment: CDR1 LGHNA and CDR2 YNFKEQ. The junction had 10 bases not matched to a gene; V was cut back by 4 bases and J by 4 bases.

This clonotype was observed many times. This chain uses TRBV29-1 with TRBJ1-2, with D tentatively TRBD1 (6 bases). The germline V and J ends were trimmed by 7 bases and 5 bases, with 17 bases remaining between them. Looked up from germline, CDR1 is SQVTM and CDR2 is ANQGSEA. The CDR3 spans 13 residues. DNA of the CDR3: TGCAGCGCCCGAACGGGGACACCTTATGGCTACACCTTC. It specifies CSARTGTPYGYTF.

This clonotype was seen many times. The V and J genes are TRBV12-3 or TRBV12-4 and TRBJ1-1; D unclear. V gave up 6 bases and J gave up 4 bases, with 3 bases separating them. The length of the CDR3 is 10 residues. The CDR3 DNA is TGTGCCAGCAGCACCACTGAAGCTTTCTTT. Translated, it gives CASSTTEAFF.

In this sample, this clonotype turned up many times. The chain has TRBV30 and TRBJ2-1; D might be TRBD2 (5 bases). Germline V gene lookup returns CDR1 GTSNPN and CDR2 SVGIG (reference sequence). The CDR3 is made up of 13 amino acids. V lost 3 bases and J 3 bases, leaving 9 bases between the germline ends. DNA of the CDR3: TGTGCCTGGAGGAGCGGAAACTACAATGAGCAGTTCTTC. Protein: CAWRSGNYNEQFF.

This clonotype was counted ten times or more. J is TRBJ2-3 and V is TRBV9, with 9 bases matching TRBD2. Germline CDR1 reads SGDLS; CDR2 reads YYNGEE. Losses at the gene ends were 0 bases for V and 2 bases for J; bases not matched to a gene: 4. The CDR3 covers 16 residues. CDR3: CASSVVAGEATDTQYF. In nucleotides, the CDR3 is TGTGCCAGCAGCGTAGTAGCGGGGGAGGCCACAGATACGCAGTATTTT.

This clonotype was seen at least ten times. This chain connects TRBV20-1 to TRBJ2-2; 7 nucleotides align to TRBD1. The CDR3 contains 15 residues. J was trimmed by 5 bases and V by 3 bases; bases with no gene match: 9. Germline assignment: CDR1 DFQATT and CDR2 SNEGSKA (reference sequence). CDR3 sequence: CSARGQGELTGELFF. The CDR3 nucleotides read TGCAGTGCTAGGGGTCAGGGGGAGCTTACCGGGGAGCTGTTTTTT.

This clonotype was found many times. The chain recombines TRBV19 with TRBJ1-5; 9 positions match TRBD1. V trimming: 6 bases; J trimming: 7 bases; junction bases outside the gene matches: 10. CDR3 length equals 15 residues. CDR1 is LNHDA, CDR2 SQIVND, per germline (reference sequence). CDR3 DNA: TGTGCCAGTAGGGACACAGGGGGCCGCGTGCAGCCCCAGCATTTT. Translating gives CASRDTGGRVQPQHF.

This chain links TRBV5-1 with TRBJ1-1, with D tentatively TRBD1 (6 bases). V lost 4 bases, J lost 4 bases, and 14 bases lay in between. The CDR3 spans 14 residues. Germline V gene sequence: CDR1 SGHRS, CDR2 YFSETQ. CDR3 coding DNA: TGCGCCAGCAGCGGCCCGGGGGGCGGCACTGAAGCTTTCTTT. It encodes CASSGPGGGTEAFF.

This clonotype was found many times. The CDR3 DNA sequence: TGTGCCAGCAGTGCTAACCGCAATGAGCAGTTCTTC. Its protein is CASSANRNEQFF. The gene calls are TRBV6-2 or TRBV6-3 and TRBJ2-1; D gene uncertain. The ends were cut back, 5 bases at V and 6 bases at J, with 8 bases in the middle. The germline CDR1 and CDR2 sequences are MNHEY and SVGEGT. The CDR3 consists of 12 residues.

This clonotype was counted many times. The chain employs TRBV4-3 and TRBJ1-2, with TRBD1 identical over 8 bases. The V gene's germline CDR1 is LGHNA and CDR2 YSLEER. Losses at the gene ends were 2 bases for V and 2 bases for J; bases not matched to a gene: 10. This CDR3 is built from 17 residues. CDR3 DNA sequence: TGCGCCAGCAGCCAACTTTCCGGGACAGGCGAAAACTATGGCTACACCTTC. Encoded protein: CASSQLSGTGENYGYTF.

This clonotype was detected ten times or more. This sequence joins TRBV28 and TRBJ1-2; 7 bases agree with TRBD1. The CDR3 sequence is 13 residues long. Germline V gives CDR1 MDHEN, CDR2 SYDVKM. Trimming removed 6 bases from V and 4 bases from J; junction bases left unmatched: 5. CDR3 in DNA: TGTGCCAGCAGCAGACAGGGCGCCTATGGCTACACCTTC. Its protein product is CASSRQGAYGYTF.

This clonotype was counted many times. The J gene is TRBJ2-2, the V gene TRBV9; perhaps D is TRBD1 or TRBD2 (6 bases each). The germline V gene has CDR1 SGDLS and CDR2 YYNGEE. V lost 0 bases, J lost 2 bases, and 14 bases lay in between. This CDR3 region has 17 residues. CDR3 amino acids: CASSVAPSGANTGELFF. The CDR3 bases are TGTGCCAGCAGCGTAGCTCCATCGGGGGCCAACACCGGGGAGCTGTTTTTT.

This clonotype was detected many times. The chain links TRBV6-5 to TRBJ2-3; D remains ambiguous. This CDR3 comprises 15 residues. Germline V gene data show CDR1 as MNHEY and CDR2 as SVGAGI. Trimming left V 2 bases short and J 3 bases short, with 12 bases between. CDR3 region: CASSYAAARTDTQYF. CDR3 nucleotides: TGTGCCAGCAGTTACGCGGCAGCTCGGACAGATACGCAGTATTTT.

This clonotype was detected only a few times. CDR3 amino acids: CASSLLAGGPTAQYF. In nucleotides, the CDR3 is TGTGCCAGCAGCTTACTAGCGGGAGGGCCTACGGCGCAGTATTTT. The V gene is TRBV5-5, the J gene TRBJ2-3, with 13 bases aligning to TRBD2. This CDR3 spans 15 amino acids. V trimming: 2 bases; J trimming: 10 bases; junction bases outside the gene matches: 7. CDR1 and CDR2 from the germline V gene are SGHKS and YYEKEE (reference sequence).